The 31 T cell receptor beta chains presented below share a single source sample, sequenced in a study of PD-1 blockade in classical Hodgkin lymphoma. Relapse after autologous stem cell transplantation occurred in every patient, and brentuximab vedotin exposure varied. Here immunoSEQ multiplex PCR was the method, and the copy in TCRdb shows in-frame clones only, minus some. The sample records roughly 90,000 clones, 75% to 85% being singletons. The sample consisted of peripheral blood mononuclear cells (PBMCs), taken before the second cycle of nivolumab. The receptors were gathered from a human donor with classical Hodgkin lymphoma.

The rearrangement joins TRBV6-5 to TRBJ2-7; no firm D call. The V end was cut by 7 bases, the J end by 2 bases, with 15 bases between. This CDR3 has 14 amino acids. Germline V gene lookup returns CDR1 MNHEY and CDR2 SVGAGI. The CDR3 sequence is CASTKDGAPYEQYF. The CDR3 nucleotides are TGTGCCAGCACCAAAGACGGAGCGCCCTACGAGCAGTACTTC.

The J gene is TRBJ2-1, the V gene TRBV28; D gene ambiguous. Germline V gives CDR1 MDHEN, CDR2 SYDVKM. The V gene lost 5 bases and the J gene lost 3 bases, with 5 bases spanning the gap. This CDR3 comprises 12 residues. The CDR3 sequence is CASSTSYNEQFF. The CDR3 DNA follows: TGTGCCAGCAGTACCAGCTACAATGAGCAGTTCTTC.

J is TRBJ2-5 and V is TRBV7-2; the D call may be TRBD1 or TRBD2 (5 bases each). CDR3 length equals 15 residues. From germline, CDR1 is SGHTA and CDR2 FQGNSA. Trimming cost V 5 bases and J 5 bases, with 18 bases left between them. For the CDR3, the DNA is TGTGCCAGCAGCCCGGGACCACCCCTATGGGAGACCCAGTACTTC. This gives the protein CASSPGPPLWETQYF.

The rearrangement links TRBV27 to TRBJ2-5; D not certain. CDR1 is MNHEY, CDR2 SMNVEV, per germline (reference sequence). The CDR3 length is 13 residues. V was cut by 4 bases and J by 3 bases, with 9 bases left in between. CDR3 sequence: CASSSRQKETQYF. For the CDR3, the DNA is TGTGCCAGCAGTTCCCGCCAGAAAGAGACCCAGTACTTC.

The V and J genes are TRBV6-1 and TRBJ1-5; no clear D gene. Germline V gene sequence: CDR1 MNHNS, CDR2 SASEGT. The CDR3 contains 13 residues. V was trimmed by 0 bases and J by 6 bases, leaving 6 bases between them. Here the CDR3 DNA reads TGTGCCAGCAGTGAAGCGCCCAGTCAGCCCCAGCATTTT. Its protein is CASSEAPSQPQHF.

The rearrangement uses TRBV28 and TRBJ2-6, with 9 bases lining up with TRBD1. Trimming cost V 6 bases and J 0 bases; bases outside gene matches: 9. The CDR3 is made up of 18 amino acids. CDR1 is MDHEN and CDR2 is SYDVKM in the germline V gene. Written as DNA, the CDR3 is TGTGCCAGCAGGCCGGACAGGGGCCCCTTCTCTGGGGCCAACGTCCTGACTTTC. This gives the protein CASRPDRGPFSGANVLTF.

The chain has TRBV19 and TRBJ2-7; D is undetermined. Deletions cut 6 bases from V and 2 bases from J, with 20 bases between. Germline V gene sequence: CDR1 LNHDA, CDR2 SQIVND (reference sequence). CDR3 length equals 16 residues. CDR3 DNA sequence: TGTGCCAGTAGCGTCGTCGCCGGAACGGTCCCCTACGAGCAGTACTTC. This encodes CASSVVAGTVPYEQYF. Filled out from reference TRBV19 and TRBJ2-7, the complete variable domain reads DGGITQSPKYLFRKEGQNVTLSCEQNLNHDAMYWYRQDPGQGLRLIYYSQIVNDFQKGDIAEGYSVSREKKESFPLTVTSAQKNPTAFYLCASSVVAGTVPYEQYFGPGTRLTVT.

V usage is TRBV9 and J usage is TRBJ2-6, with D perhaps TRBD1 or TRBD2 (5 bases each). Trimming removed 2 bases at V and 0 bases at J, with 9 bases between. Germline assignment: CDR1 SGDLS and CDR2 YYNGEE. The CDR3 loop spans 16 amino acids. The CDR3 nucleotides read TGTGCCAGCAGCGTCTCAGGGAGCTCTGGGGCCAACGTCCTGACTTTC. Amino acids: CASSVSGSSGANVLTF.

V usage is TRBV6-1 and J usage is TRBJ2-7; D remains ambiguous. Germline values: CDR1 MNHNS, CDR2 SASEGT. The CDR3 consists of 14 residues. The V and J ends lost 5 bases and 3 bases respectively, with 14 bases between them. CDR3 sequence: CASSTLGGGYEQYF. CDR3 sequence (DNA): TGTGCCAGCAGTACACTGGGCGGTGGCTACGAGCAGTACTTC.

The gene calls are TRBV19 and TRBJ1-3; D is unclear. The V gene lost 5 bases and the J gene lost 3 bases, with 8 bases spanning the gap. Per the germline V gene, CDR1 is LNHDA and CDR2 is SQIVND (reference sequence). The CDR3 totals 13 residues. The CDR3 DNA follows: TGTGCCAGTAGTCGGGCACTTGGAAACACCATATATTTT. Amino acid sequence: CASSRALGNTIYF.

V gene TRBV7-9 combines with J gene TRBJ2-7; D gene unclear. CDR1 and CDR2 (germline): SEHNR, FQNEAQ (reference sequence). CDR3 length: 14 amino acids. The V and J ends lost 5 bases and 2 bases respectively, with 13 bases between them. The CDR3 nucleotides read TGTGCCAGCAGCGCAGCAGGTCCGGCCTACGAGCAGTACTTC. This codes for CASSAAGPAYEQYF.

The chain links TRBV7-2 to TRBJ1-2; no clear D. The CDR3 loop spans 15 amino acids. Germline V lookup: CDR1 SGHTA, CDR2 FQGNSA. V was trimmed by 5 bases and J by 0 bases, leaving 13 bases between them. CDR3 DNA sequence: TGTGCCAGCAGCCCCAGAAAGACAACTAACTATGGCTACACCTTC. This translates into CASSPRKTTNYGYTF.

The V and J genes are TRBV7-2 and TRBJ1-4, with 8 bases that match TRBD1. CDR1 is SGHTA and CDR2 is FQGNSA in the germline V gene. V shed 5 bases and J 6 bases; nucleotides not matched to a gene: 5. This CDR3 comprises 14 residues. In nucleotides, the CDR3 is TGTGCCAGCAGCGCCGACAGGGGCGATGAAAAACTGTTTTTT. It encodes CASSADRGDEKLFF.

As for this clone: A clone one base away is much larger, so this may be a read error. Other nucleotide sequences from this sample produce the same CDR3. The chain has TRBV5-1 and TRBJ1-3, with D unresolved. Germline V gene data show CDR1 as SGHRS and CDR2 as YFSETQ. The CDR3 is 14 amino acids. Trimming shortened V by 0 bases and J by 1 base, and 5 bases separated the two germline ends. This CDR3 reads CASSLDISGNTIYF. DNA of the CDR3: TGCGCCAGCAGCTTGGATATTTCTGGAAACACCATATATTTT.

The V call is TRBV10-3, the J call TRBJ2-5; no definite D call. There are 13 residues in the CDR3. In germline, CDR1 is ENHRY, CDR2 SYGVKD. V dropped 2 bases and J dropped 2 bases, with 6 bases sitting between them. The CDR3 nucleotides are TGTGCCATCAGTGAGGGGCAGCAAGAGACCCAGTACTTC. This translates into CAISEGQQETQYF.

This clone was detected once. The CDR3, as DNA: TGTGCCATCAGCTGGACAGTTCCTAACACCGGGGAGCTGTTTTTT. This codes for CAISWTVPNTGELFF. The genes are TRBV10-3 and TRBJ2-2, with D possibly being TRBD1 (6 bases). CDR1 and CDR2 (germline): ENHRY, SYGVKD. Trimming pared 6 bases from V and 2 bases from J, leaving 13 bases between. CDR3 length equals 15 residues.

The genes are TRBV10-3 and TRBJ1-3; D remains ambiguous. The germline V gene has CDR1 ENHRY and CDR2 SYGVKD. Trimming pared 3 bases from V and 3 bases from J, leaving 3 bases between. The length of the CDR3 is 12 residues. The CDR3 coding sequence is TGTGCCATCAGTGACAGTGGAAACACCATATATTTT. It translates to CAISDSGNTIYF.

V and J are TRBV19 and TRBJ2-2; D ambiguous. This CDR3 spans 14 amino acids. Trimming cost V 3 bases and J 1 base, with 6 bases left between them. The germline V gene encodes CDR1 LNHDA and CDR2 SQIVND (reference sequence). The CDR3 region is CASSITVNTGELFF. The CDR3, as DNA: TGTGCCAGTAGTATCACAGTGAACACCGGGGAGCTGTTTTTT.

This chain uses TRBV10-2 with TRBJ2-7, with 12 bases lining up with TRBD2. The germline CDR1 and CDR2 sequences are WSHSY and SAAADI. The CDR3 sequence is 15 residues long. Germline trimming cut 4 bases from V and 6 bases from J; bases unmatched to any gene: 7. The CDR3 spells CASSATSGSNGEQYF. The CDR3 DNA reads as TGCGCCAGCAGTGCGACTAGCGGGAGCAATGGCGAGCAGTACTTC.

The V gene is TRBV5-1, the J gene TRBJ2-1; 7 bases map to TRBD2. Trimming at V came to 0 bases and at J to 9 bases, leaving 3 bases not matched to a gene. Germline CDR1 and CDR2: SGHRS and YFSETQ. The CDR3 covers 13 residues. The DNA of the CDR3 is TGCGCCAGCAGCTTGGCCCTAGCGGCTGAGCAGTTCTTC. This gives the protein CASSLALAAEQFF.

CDR3 sequence reads: CASRSRVEDLNTEAFF. The DNA for the CDR3 is TGCGCCAGCAGATCCCGGGTTGAGGACCTGAACACTGAAGCTTTCTTT. This chain links TRBV5-1 with TRBJ1-1, with D hard to call. Germline V gene data show CDR1 as SGHRS and CDR2 as YFSETQ. V lost 5 bases and J 0 bases, leaving 17 bases between the germline ends. The CDR3 spans 16 residues.

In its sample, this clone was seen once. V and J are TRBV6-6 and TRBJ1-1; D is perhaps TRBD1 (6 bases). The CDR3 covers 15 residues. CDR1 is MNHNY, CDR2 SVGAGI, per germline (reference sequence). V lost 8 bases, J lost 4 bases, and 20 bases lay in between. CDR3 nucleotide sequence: TGTGCCAGCGGAAAGGGAGAGGGCAGGGGCACTGAAGCTTTCTTT. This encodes CASGKGEGRGTEAFF.

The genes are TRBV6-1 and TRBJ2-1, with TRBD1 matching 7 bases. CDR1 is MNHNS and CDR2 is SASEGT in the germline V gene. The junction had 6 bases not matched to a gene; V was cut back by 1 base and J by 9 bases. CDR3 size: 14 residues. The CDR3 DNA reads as TGTGCCAGCAGTGAAGTTCAGGGGGTCAGTGAGCAGTTCTTC. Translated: CASSEVQGVSEQFF.

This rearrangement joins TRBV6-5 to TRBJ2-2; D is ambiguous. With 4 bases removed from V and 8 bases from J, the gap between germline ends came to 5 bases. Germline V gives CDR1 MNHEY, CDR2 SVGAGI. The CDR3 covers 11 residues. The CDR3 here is CASSSGGELFF. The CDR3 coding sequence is TGTGCCAGCAGTTCTGGAGGGGAGCTGTTTTTT.

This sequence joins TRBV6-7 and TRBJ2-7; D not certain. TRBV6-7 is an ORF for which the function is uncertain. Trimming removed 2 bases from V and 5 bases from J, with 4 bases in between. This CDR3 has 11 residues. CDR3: CASSYTNEQYF. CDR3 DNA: TGTGCCAGCAGTTACACAAACGAGCAGTACTTC.

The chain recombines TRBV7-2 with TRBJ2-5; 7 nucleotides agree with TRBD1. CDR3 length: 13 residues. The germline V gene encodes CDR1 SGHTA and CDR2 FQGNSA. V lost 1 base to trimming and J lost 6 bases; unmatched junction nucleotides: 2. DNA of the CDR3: TGTGCCAGCAGCTTAGGACAGGGACAGACCCAGTACTTC. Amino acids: CASSLGQGQTQYF.

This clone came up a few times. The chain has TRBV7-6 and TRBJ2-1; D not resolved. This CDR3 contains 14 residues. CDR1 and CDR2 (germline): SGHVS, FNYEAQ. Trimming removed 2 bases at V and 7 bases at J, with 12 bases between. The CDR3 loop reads CASSLLSAGNEQFF. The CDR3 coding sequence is TGTGCCAGCAGCTTACTTTCCGCCGGGAATGAGCAGTTCTTC.

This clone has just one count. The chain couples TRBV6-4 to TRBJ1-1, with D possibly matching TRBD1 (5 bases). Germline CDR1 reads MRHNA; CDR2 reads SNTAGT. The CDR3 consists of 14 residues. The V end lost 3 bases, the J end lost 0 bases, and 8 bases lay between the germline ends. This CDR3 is CASSETGMNTEAFF. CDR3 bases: TGTGCCAGCAGTGAAACAGGAATGAACACTGAAGCTTTCTTT.

The CDR3 spells CAISESEGEKLFF. The DNA of the CDR3 is TGTGCCATCAGTGAGTCAGAGGGGGAAAAACTGTTTTTT. The rearrangement links TRBV10-3 to TRBJ1-4; D is perhaps TRBD1 (5 bases). Germline CDR1 reads ENHRY; CDR2 reads SYGVKD. Trimming shortened V by 0 bases and J by 8 bases, and 7 bases separated the two germline ends. The CDR3 runs to 13 residues.

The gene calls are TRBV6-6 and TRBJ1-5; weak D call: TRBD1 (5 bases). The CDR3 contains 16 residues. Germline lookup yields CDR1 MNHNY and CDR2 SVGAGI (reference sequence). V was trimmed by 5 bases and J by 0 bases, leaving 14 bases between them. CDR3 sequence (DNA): TGTGCCAGCAGTACCGGGTGGGGGAATAGCAATCAGCCCCAGCATTTT. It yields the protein CASSTGWGNSNQPQHF.

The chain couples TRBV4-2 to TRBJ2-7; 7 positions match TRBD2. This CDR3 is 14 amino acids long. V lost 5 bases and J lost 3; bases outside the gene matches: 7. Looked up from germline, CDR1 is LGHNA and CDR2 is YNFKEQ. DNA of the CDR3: TGTGCCAGCAGCTTGGGAGCGGGAATCTACGAGCAGTACTTC. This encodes CASSLGAGIYEQYF.